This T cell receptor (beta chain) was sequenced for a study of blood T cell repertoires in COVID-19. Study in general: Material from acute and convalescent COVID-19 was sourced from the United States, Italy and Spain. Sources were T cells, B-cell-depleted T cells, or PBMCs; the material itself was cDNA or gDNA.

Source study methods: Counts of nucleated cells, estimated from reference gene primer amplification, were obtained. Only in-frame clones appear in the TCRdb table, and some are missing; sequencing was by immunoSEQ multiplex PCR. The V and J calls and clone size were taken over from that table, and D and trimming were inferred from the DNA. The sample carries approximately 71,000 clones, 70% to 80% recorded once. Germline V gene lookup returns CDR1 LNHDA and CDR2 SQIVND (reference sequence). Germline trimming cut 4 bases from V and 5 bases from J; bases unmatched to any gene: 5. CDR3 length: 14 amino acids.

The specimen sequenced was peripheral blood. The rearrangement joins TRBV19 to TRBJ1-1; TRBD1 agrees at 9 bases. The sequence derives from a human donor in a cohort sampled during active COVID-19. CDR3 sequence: CASSNDRGRTEAFF. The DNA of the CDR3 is TGTGCCAGTAGTAACGACAGGGGGAGGACTGAAGCTTTCTTT.